This entry lists 19 T cell receptor beta chains sequenced from one sample in a study of blood T cell repertoires in COVID-19. TCRdb keeps only in-frame clones here, not all; method: immunoSEQ multiplex PCR. The sample has about 220,000 clones; 80% are singletons. Sequences were obtained from peripheral blood. These receptors were taken from a human donor in a cohort sampled during active COVID-19.

This chain joins TRBV12-3 or TRBV12-4 and TRBJ2-7; D is uncertain. This CDR3 spans 13 amino acids. The ends were cut back, 5 bases at V and 1 base at J, with 9 bases in the middle. The CDR3 region is CASSPLGSYEQYF. The CDR3 nucleotides read TGTGCCAGCAGTCCCCTCGGGTCCTACGAGCAGTACTTC.

The CDR3 region has the DNA TGTGCCAGCAGTGAAGGGGGGGTTGGGTATGGCTACACCTTC. Amino acids: CASSEGGVGYGYTF. The V and J genes are TRBV2 and TRBJ1-2; possible D gene TRBD1, 5 bases. The V end lost 1 base, the J end lost 5 bases, and 11 bases lay between the germline ends. CDR3 length: 14 amino acids. Per germline, CDR1 SNHLY and CDR2 FYNNEI.

CDR3 residues: CASSRDSYEQYF. CDR3 in DNA: TGCGCCAGCAGCAGGGACAGTTACGAGCAGTACTTC. V and J are TRBV5-1 and TRBJ2-7; TRBD1 agrees at 7 bases. The V and J ends lost 4 bases and 4 bases, in that order; junction bases with no gene match: 2. The length of the CDR3 is 12 residues. The germline gives CDR1 SGHRS, CDR2 YFSETQ. The full variable domain, its missing parts supplied by reference TRBV5-1 and TRBJ2-7, is KAGVTQTPRYLIKTRGQQVTLSCSPISGHRSVSWYQQTPGQGLQFLFEYFSETQRNKGNFPGRFSGRQFSNSRSEMNVSTLELGDSALYLCASSRDSYEQYFGPGTRLTVT.

This clone came up a few times. V gene TRBV18 combines with J gene TRBJ2-5; D might be TRBD1 (5 bases). Trimming left V 4 bases short and J 2 bases short, with 8 bases between. Germline CDR1 reads KGHSH; CDR2 reads LQKENI. The length of the CDR3 is 13 residues. This CDR3 reads CASSRSGQETQYF. The CDR3 DNA reads TGTGCCAGCTCACGATCAGGGCAAGAGACCCAGTACTTC.

This clone was detected once. The rearrangement uses TRBV9 and TRBJ1-2, with unresolved D. V dropped 4 bases and J dropped 0 bases, with 7 bases sitting between them. Germline CDR1 SGDLS, CDR2 YYNGEE. The CDR3 is made up of 13 amino acids. The CDR3 reads CASSLGTNYGYTF. As DNA, the CDR3 is TGTGCCAGCAGCCTCGGGACTAACTATGGCTACACCTTC. The variable domain in full, with the rest retrieved from reference TRBV9 and TRBJ1-2, is DSGVTQTPKHLITATGQRVTLRCSPRSGDLSVYWYQQSLDQGLQFLIQYYNGEERAKGNILERFSAQQFPDLHSELNLSSLELGDSALYFCASSLGTNYGYTFGSGTRLTVV.

The rearrangement joins TRBV28 to TRBJ1-5; D gene ambiguous. The CDR3 sequence is 12 residues long. V lost 5 bases to trimming and J lost 3 bases, with 5 bases between them. In germline, CDR1 is MDHEN, CDR2 SYDVKM. CDR3 residues: CASSTDNQPQHF. The DNA of the CDR3 is TGTGCCAGCAGTACAGACAATCAGCCCCAGCATTTT.

The DNA of the CDR3 is TGTGCCAGCAGTGAGTCAGGGGGAGGCTACACCTTC. Protein sequence: CASSESGGGYTF. The V and J genes are TRBV25-1 and TRBJ1-2, with 7 bases fitting TRBD1. Germline loops: CDR1 MGHDK, CDR2 SYGVNS. The CDR3 runs 12 residues. J gave up 8 bases and V 3 bases, and 3 bases lay outside the gene matches.

This clone was observed a few times. The rearrangement links TRBV29-1 to TRBJ1-2, with D perhaps TRBD1 (6 bases). V was pared by 7 bases and J by 5 bases, with 11 bases between. Germline V lookup: CDR1 SQVTM, CDR2 ANQGSEA. The CDR3 covers 11 residues. CDR3 coding DNA: TGCAGCGCAGGGGAGGAGTATGGCTACACCTTC. Protein sequence: CSAGEEYGYTF.

This chain joins TRBV14 and TRBJ2-7; D ambiguous. Germline V gene sequence: CDR1 SGHDN, CDR2 FVKESK. The germline V and J ends were trimmed by 8 bases and 2 bases, with 13 bases remaining between them. CDR3 length equals 13 residues. The CDR3 region is CASGPLLTYEQYF. DNA of the CDR3: TGTGCCAGCGGGCCCCTTCTGACCTACGAGCAGTACTTC.

This sequence joins TRBV18 and TRBJ1-3; a possible D gene is TRBD1 (5 bases). CDR1 is KGHSH, CDR2 LQKENI, per germline. V was shortened by 3 bases and J by 1 base, with 10 bases between the two germline ends. The CDR3 extends over 15 amino acids. CDR3 residues: CASSPQGGSGNTIYF. Here the CDR3 DNA reads TGTGCCAGCTCACCCCAGGGTGGGTCTGGAAACACCATATATTTT.

This clone was found a few times. V is TRBV5-1 and J is TRBJ2-1; TRBD2 aligns across 13 bases. This CDR3 region has 15 residues. Trimming at V came to 4 bases and at J to 7 bases, leaving 5 bases not matched to a gene. CDR1 and CDR2 from the germline V gene are SGHRS and YFSETQ. The CDR3 loop reads CASSAGLAGYNEQFF. The CDR3 bases are TGCGCCAGCAGCGCGGGACTAGCGGGATATAATGAGCAGTTCTTC.

This chain connects TRBV14 to TRBJ2-3; the D gene is possibly TRBD2 (6 bases). Germline assignment: CDR1 SGHDN and CDR2 FVKESK. The CDR3 consists of 15 residues. Trimming took 4 bases from V and 5 from J, leaving 16 bases between them. In DNA, the CDR3 is TGTGCCAGCAGCCCCTTCGACCTAGCGATAGATACGCAGTATTTT. Encoded protein: CASSPFDLAIDTQYF.

This clone was picked up one time. The chain recombines TRBV11-2 with TRBJ2-3; 8 bases are shared with TRBD1. This CDR3 has 14 residues. Per germline, CDR1 SGHAT and CDR2 FQNNGV. V lost 3 bases to trimming and J lost 1 base; unmatched junction nucleotides: 0. CDR3 sequence reads: CASSLDRGTDTQYF. The CDR3 nucleotides read TGTGCCAGCAGCTTGGACAGGGGCACAGATACGCAGTATTTT.

V gene TRBV7-3 combines with J gene TRBJ1-1; D is ambiguous. From germline, CDR1 is SGHTA and CDR2 FQGTGA. Trimming removed 3 bases from V and 5 bases from J, with 10 bases in between. This CDR3 is 13 amino acids long. The CDR3 DNA is TGTGCCAGCAGCTTTACGGGGAGGACTGAAGCTTTCTTT. This sequence encodes CASSFTGRTEAFF.

The V call is TRBV5-1, the J call TRBJ1-1; possible D gene TRBD1, 5 bases. The CDR3 length is 14 residues. V gave up 4 bases and J gave up 1 base, with 11 bases separating them. CDR1 and CDR2 from the germline V gene are SGHRS and YFSETQ. CDR3 nucleotide sequence: TGCGCCAGCAGCCCGGGACTCGGGAACACTGAAGCTTTCTTT. Translated, it gives CASSPGLGNTEAFF.

This clone has more than one count but fewer than ten. This sequence joins TRBV29-1 and TRBJ2-1, with TRBD1 identical over 7 bases. The V segment lost 7 bases and the J segment 8 bases; nucleotides outside the gene matches: 5. Germline CDR1 and CDR2: SQVTM and ANQGSEA. CDR3 length: 11 residues. Written as DNA, the CDR3 is TGCAGCGGACAGGGTCCCGATGAGCAGTTCTTC. Its translation is CSGQGPDEQFF.

The chain joins TRBV7-2 to TRBJ1-2, with 9 bases aligning to TRBD1. The CDR3 has 14 residues. The germline gives CDR1 SGHTA, CDR2 FQGNSA. V lost 1 base and J lost 8; bases outside the gene matches: 5. CDR3 loop: CASSLVEGTGGYTF. In nucleotides, the CDR3 is TGTGCCAGCAGCTTAGTGGAAGGGACAGGGGGCTACACCTTC.

The chain combines TRBV7-2 with TRBJ2-7; 7 bases agree with TRBD1. The CDR3 has 13 residues. The germline CDR1 and CDR2 sequences are SGHTA and FQGNSA. Trimming at V came to 1 base and at J to 4 bases, leaving 1 base not matched to a gene. The DNA for the CDR3 is TGTGCCAGCAGCTTAGTGGACAGGTACGAGCAGTACTTC. This sequence encodes CASSLVDRYEQYF.

This clone was counted once. The J gene is TRBJ2-2, the V gene TRBV30; the D gene is possibly TRBD2 (6 bases). V shed 3 bases and J shed 6 bases, with 8 bases lying between them. The CDR3 totals 12 residues. Germline V gives CDR1 GTSNPN, CDR2 SVGIG (reference sequence). The CDR3 is CAWRPGAGELFF. The CDR3 bases are TGTGCCTGGAGGCCGGGGGCCGGGGAGCTGTTTTTT.